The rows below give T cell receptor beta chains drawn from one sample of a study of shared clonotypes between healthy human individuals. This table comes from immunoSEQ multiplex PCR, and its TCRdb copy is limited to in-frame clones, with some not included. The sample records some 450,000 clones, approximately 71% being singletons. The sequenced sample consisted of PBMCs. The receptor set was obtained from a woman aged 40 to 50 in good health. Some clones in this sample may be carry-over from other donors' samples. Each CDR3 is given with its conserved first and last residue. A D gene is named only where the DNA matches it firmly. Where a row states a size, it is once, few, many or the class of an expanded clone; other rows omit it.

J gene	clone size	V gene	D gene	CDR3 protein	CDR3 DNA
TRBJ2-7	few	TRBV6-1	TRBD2	CASSEPPGGPYEQYF	TGTGCCAGCAGTGAACCTCCGGGAGGCCCTTACGAGCAGTACTTC
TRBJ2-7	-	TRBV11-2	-	CAGSPLRDSPYEQYF	TGTGCCGGCAGCCCGCTCCGAGACAGTCCCTACGAGCAGTACTTC
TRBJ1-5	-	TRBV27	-	CASSFDEGQPQHF	TGTGCCAGCAGTTTCGATGAAGGTCAGCCCCAGCATTTT
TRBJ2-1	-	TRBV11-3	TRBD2	CASSLETSGRPNEQFF	TGTGCCAGCAGCTTAGAGACTAGCGGGAGGCCCAATGAGCAGTTCTTC
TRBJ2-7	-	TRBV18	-	CASSAIKNEQYF	TGTGCCAGCTCAGCAATCAAAAACGAGCAGTACTTC
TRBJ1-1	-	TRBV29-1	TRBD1	CSVDPDREESFF	TGCAGCGTTGACCCGGACAGGGAAGAATCTTTCTTT
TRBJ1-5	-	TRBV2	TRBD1	CASSEATGGYQPQHF	TGTGCCAGCAGTGAAGCCACAGGGGGCTACCAGCCCCAGCATTTT
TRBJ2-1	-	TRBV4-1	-	CASSQVGNNEQFF	TGCGCCAGCAGCCAAGTTGGGAACAATGAGCAGTTCTTC
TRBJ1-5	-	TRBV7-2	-	CASSLDRSQPQHF	TGTGCCAGCAGCTTAGACAGGTCTCAGCCCCAGCATTTT
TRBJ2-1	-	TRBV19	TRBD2	CASRARAGGDNEQFF	TGTGCCAGTCGGGCGAGGGCGGGAGGGGACAATGAGCAGTTCTTC
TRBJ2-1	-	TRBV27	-	CASSTGVYEQFF	TGTGCCAGCAGCACGGGAGTATATGAGCAGTTCTTC
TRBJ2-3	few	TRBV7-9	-	CASSYDYSTDTQYF	TGTGCCAGCAGCTATGACTACAGCACAGATACGCAGTATTTT
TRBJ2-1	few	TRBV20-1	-	CSALWGNEQFF	TGCAGTGCCCTTTGGGGGAATGAGCAGTTCTTC
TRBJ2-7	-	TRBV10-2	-	CASSESGGNLLEQYF	TGCGCCAGCAGTGAGTCCGGCGGCAATCTATTAGAGCAGTACTTC
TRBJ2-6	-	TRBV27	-	CASTPTGRSSGANVLTF	TGTGCCAGCACCCCCACAGGCCGCAGCTCTGGGGCCAACGTCCTGACTTTC
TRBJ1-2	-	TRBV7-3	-	CASSPGRDYGYTF	TGTGCCAGCAGCCCGGGCAGGGATTATGGCTACACCTTC
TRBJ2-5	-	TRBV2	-	CASSEAPGSQYF	TGTGCCAGCAGTGAAGCCCCGGGGAGCCAGTACTTC
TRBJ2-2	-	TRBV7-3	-	CASSAGLNTGELFF	TGTGCCAGCAGCGCCGGACTTAACACCGGGGAGCTGTTTTTT
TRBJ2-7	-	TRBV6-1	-	CASSVGVEQYF	TGTGCCAGCAGTGTGGGGGTCGAGCAGTACTTC
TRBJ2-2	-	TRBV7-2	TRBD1	CASSADRGNTGELFF	TGTGCCAGCAGCGCAGACAGGGGGAACACCGGGGAGCTGTTTTTT
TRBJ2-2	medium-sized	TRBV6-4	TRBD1	CASSAGTDTGELFF	TGTGCCAGCAGTGCCGGGACAGACACCGGGGAGCTGTTTTTT
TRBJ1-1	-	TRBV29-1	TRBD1	CSVRQGAEAFF	TGCAGCGTTCGACAGGGGGCTGAAGCTTTCTTT
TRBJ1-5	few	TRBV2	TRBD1	CASSEGQQYSNQPQHF	TGTGCCAGCAGTGAGGGACAGCAGTATAGCAATCAGCCCCAGCATTTT
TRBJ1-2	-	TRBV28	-	CAGSLIGSSNYGYTF	TGTGCCGGCAGTTTAATCGGGTCCTCTAACTATGGCTACACCTTC
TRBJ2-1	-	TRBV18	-	CASSPLTGGNEQFF	TGTGCCAGCTCACCCCTGACAGGCGGCAATGAGCAGTTCTTC
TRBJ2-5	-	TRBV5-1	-	CASSFQSRGETQYF	TGCGCCAGCAGCTTCCAGTCTAGGGGAGAGACCCAGTACTTC
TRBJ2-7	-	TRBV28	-	CASSSLAGRGEQYF	TGTGCCAGCAGTTCCTTGGCGGGTCGGGGGGAGCAGTACTTC
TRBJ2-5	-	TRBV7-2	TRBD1	CASSITGGRETQYF	TGTGCCAGCAGCATAACAGGGGGTCGGGAGACCCAGTACTTC
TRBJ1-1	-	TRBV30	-	CAWIGQPNTEAFF	TGTGCCTGGATAGGACAGCCGAACACTGAAGCTTTCTTT
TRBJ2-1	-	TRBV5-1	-	CASSPGGLNEQFF	TGCGCCAGCAGCCCCGGAGGGTTGAATGAGCAGTTCTTC
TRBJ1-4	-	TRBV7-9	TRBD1	CASRGQGALFF	TGTGCCAGCAGGGGACAGGGGGCACTGTTTTTT
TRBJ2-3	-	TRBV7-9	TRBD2	CASSLVLLVTSGRTDTQYF	TGTGCCAGCAGCTTAGTCCTCCTCGTGACTAGCGGGAGGACAGATACGCAGTATTTT
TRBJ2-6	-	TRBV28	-	CASSSQWGPGANVLTF	TGTGCCAGCAGTTCACAGTGGGGACCTGGGGCCAACGTCCTGACTTTC
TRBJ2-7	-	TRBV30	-	CAWNLPGGEQYF	TGTGCCTGGAATCTCCCCGGGGGCGAGCAGTACTTC
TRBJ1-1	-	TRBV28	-	CASSHYRTEAFF	TGTGCCAGCAGTCACTATCGGACTGAAGCTTTCTTT
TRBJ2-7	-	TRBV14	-	CASSPPRQNNYYEQYF	TGTGCCAGCAGCCCCCCCCGACAGAACAATTACTACGAGCAGTACTTC
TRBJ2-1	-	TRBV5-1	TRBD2	CASSYLAGGVNEQFF	TGCGCCAGCAGCTACTTAGCGGGAGGAGTCAATGAGCAGTTCTTC
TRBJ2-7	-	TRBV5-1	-	CASSLARNDRTPYEQYF	TGCGCCAGCAGCTTGGCACGGAACGACAGGACCCCCTACGAGCAGTACTTC
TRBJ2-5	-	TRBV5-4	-	CASSPRGGPSEETQYF	TGTGCCAGCAGCCCGCGGGGTGGGCCTTCCGAAGAGACCCAGTACTTC
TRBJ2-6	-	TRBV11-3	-	CASSRSGANVLTF	TGTGCCAGCAGCCGGTCTGGGGCCAACGTCCTGACTTTC
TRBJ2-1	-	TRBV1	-	CTSSPRAGVSYNEQFF	TGCACCAGCAGCCCTAGAGCGGGGGTCTCCTACAATGAGCAGTTCTTC
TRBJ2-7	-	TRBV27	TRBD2	CASRSNRGDEQYF	TGTGCCAGCAGGTCGAACCGGGGGGACGAGCAGTACTTC
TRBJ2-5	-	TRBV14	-	CASSPGRLDTQYF	TGTGCCAGCAGCCCGGGGAGGTTGGATACCCAGTACTTC
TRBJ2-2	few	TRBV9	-	CASSVQYGELFF	TGTGCCAGCAGCGTTCAGTACGGGGAGCTGTTTTTT
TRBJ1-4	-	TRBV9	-	CASSVDEVRRKEKLFF	TGTGCCAGCAGCGTAGACGAGGTCCGGCGAAAGGAAAAACTGTTTTTT